These T cell receptor beta chains were read from a single sample in a study of T-cell reconstitution after alpha-beta-depleted transplantation in children. One entry per CDR3 protein, called by TCRdb with MiXCR from the PCR reads. This sample has 200,000 to 250,000 distinct CDR3 sequences, with just under 8.5% found just once. The sequencing used PBMCs, mostly from graft donor cells, collected 180 days after TCRalphabeta/CD19-depleted stem cell transplant. The source is a male patient under 18 who had a stem cell transplant for acute lymphoblastic leukemia, so the T cells may come from the graft donor. CDR3s include the opening cysteine and the closing phenylalanine or tryptophan. The order of the fields is V gene, D gene, J gene, clone size, CDR3 DNA, CDR3 protein. The D gene is left open where the match is weak. Where a row states a size, it is once, few, many or the class of an expanded clone; other rows omit it.

TRBV7-9	.	TRBJ2-7	many	TGTGCCAGCAGCTTCTCCCTAACCTACGAGCAGTACTTC	CASSFSLTYEQYF
TRBV7-8	TRBD1	TRBJ2-3	many	TGTGCCAGCAGCTTGACAGGGGAGTGGACAGATACGCAGTATTTT	CASSLTGEWTDTQYF
TRBV24-1	TRBD2	TRBJ2-3	many	TGTGCCACCAGTGATTCGTCCGGGACTACCTACTCAGATACGCAGTATTTT	CATSDSSGTTYSDTQYF
TRBV12-3/TRBV12-4	TRBD2	TRBJ2-7	.	TGTGCCAGCAGGCCTCCGGGACTAGGGGGTTTTAGCTCCTACGAGCAGTACTTC	CASRPPGLGGFSSYEQYF
TRBV29-1	.	TRBJ1-2	many	TGCAGCGTCCTAGGGGGAACCGGCGGCTACACCTTC	CSVLGGTGGYTF
TRBV5-6	TRBD1	TRBJ2-1	many	TGTGCCAGCAGCGCTGACAGGGAAGTTTACAATGAGCAGTTCTTC	CASSADREVYNEQFF
TRBV12-3/TRBV12-4	.	TRBJ1-1	many	TGTGCCAGCAGTTTAGAAAGACAGACTGAAGCTTTCTTT	CASSLERQTEAFF
TRBV4-2	.	TRBJ1-3	many	TGTGCCAGCAGCCAAGCCCCGAGGGCCTCTGGAAACACCATATATTTT	CASSQAPRASGNTIYF
TRBV29-1	.	TRBJ2-1	many	TGCAGCGTTCGGGCAGTCCATTTTACCCACTCCTACAATGAGCAGTTCTTC	CSVRAVHFTHSYNEQFF
TRBV7-6	.	TRBJ1-4	many	TGTGCCAGCAGCCCCGGGACAATCTCAACTAATGAAAAACTGTTTTTT	CASSPGTISTNEKLFF
TRBV7-9	.	TRBJ1-2	.	TGTGCCAGCAGCCCAAAAGGCCCGGACGGGGGGGGCTACACCTTC	CASSPKGPDGGGYTF
TRBV4-2	.	TRBJ2-5	many	TGTGCCAGCAGCCGAGGCGGGGTCCAAGAGACCCAGTACTTC	CASSRGGVQETQYF
TRBV20-1	TRBD1	TRBJ1-5	many	TGCAGTGCTCTTAATGCCGGGACAGGGGTTCAGCCCCAGCATTTT	CSALNAGTGVQPQHF
TRBV11-2	TRBD1	TRBJ2-1	many	TGTGCCAGCAGCTCCCGGGACAGGGGCCCCCATGAGCAGTTCTTC	CASSSRDRGPHEQFF
TRBV5-1	.	TRBJ2-2	many	TGCGCCAGCAGCTTGAGACTTAGCACCGGGGAGCTGTTTTTT	CASSLRLSTGELFF
TRBV5-4	.	TRBJ2-4	many	TGTGCCAGCAGCTTCAACAAGAACATTCAGTACTTC	CASSFNKNIQYF
TRBV7-6	TRBD1	TRBJ2-4	.	TGTGCCAGCAGCTCGGGACAGGGGATCGACAAAAACATTCAGTACTTC	CASSSGQGIDKNIQYF
TRBV19	.	TRBJ1-1	many	TGTGCCAGTAGCCTGGGACGGGACACTGAAGCTTTCTTT	CASSLGRDTEAFF
TRBV20-1	TRBD2	TRBJ2-7	many	TGCAGTGCTAGAGCCCTGGGGGCTAGCGGGAGCTCCTACGAGCAGTACTTC	CSARALGASGSSYEQYF
TRBV15	.	TRBJ2-1	.	TGTGCCACCAGACAGCCGGAGAGCTCCTACAATGAGCAGTTCTTC	CATRQPESSYNEQFF
TRBV29-1	TRBD1	TRBJ1-2	many	TGCAGCGTCGGCGACAGGGAGGCTCGGGGCTACACCTTC	CSVGDREARGYTF
TRBV3-1	.	TRBJ2-3	many	TGTGCCAGCAGCCGCCCTTGGGAGACAGATACGCAGTATTTT	CASSRPWETDTQYF
TRBV3-1	.	TRBJ2-5	few	TGTGCCAGCAGCCACTTAGGCCGGGAGACCCAGTACTTC	CASSHLGRETQYF
TRBV15	TRBD1	TRBJ2-7	many	TGTGCCACCAGCGGTCCGACAGGGGAAGGCTACGAGCAGTACTTC	CATSGPTGEGYEQYF
TRBV20-1	TRBD1	TRBJ2-7	.	TGCAGTGCCCACCGGGACAGGGGATACGAGCAGTACTTC	CSAHRDRGYEQYF
TRBV6-5	.	TRBJ2-6	many	TGTGCCAGCAGTCGAGGGGGCTCTGGGGCCAACGTCCTGACTTTC	CASSRGGSGANVLTF